Below, 28 T cell receptor beta chains from the same sample are listed, as sequenced in a study of T cells in women clearing cervical HPV infection. Assay: immunoSEQ multiplex PCR; the TCRdb copy retains only in-frame clones and omits some. The data include over 30,000 clones; the top ten clones carry 1.5% to 2%. The sequencing sample was made of blood buffy coat. Receptor source: a woman aged 18-70 years with a cervical HPV16 infection that either progressed to CIN3+ or cleared (not recorded which).

As for this clone: Read data end 3 residues before the CDR3 end; the end is taken from the germline J gene. J is TRBJ2-1 and V is TRBV5-1; 12 bases fit TRBD1. This CDR3 region has 17 residues. V gave up 3 bases and J gave up 3 bases; unmatched junction bases: 7. Germline CDR1 and CDR2: SGHRS and YFSETQ. The CDR3 DNA, read in part, is TGCGCCAGCAGCTGGGCTGGGACAGGGGGCGTCTACAATGAG. It codes for CASSWAGTGGVYNE. The full-length CDR3 reads as CASSWAGTGGVYNEQFF.

This clone is classed as medium-sized (0.01 to 0.1%) by frequency. The read halts 3 residues ahead of the CDR3 end, with the missing end drawn from the germline J gene. This sequence joins TRBV9 and TRBJ2-2, with 7 bases identical to TRBD2. The germline V gene has CDR1 SGDLS and CDR2 YYNGEE. This CDR3 is built from 15 residues. With V trimmed by 5 bases and J by 5 bases, 9 bases remained unmatched. CDR3 loop: CASSKASGSTGELFF. The CDR3 DNA, read in part, is TGTGCCAGCAGTAAGGCTAGCGGCTCAACCGGGGAG.

About this clone: The CDR3 is cut off 3 residues early in the read; its end comes from the germline J gene. The chain combines TRBV5-1 with TRBJ1-3; 7 bases align to TRBD1. V lost 1 base and J lost 2; bases outside the gene matches: 6. The CDR3 spans 16 residues. From germline, CDR1 is SGHRS and CDR2 YFSETQ. CDR3 bases read: TGCGCCAGCAGCTTGAATTCAGGGGGAGCTGGAAACACC. Protein product: CASSLNSGGAGNT. The CDR3 in its entirety is CASSLNSGGAGNTIYF. Looking up the rest from reference TRBV5-1 and TRBJ1-3 gives the full variable domain: KAGVTQTPRYLIKTRGQQVTLSCSPISGHRSVSWYQQTPGQGLQFLFEYFSETQRNKGNFPGRFSGRQFSNSRSEMNVSTLELGDSALYLCASSLNSGGAGNTIYFGEGSWLTVV.

Concerning this clone: Read data end 3 residues before the CDR3 end; the end is taken from the germline J gene. The gene calls are TRBV7-3 and TRBJ2-2; D may be TRBD2 (5 bases). V was cut by 5 bases and J by 5 bases, with 9 bases left in between. The germline gives CDR1 SGHTA, CDR2 FQGTGA. The CDR3 consists of 13 residues. The DNA read from the CDR3 is TGTGCCAGCAGCCCACGGGGAACCGGGGAG. This translates into CASSPRGTGE. The complete CDR3 reads CASSPRGTGELFF.

Concerning this clone: The read terminates 3 residues before the CDR3 end, so the remaining end is supplied by the germline J gene. The V call is TRBV19, the J call TRBJ1-2, with a possible D match to TRBD1 (5 bases). Per germline, CDR1 LNHDA and CDR2 SQIVND (reference sequence). There are 14 residues in the CDR3. Trimming took 1 base from V and 2 from J, leaving 8 bases between them. This CDR3 reads CASSIGQGNYGYTF. Partial CDR3 DNA: TGTGCCAGTAGTATAGGGCAGGGAAACTATGGC. The whole variable domain, filled in from reference TRBV19 and TRBJ1-2, reads DGGITQSPKYLFRKEGQNVTLSCEQNLNHDAMYWYRQDPGQGLRLIYYSQIVNDFQKGDIAEGYSVSREKKESFPLTVTSAQKNPTAFYLCASSIGQGNYGYTFGSGTRLTVV.

As regards this clone: Read data end 3 residues before the CDR3 end; the end is taken from the germline J gene. This rearrangement joins TRBV18 to TRBJ1-2, with 7 bases that match TRBD1. The CDR3 extends over 17 amino acids. Germline-derived CDR1 and CDR2 are KGHSH and LQKENI. The CDR3 sequence: CASSPQGTSGGTDTYTF. CDR3 DNA (partial): TGTGCCAGCTCACCTCAAGGGACTAGCGGGGGGACAGATACC. Looking up the rest from reference TRBV18 and TRBJ1-2 gives the full variable domain: NAGVMQNPRHLVRRRGQEARLRCSPMKGHSHVYWYRQLPEEGLKFMVYLQKENIIDESGMPKERFSAEFPKEGPSILRIQQVVRGDSAAYFCASSPQGTSGGTDTYTFGSGTRLTVV.

CDR3 DNA (partial): TGTGCCAGCCAGTGGGCCGTCGACAATCAGCCC. Its translation: CASQWAVDNQP. The full CDR3 sequence reads CASQWAVDNQPQHF. This chain uses TRBV2 with TRBJ1-5; D not certain. The read terminates 3 residues before the CDR3 end, so the remaining end is supplied by the germline J gene. The V gene lost 8 bases and the J gene lost 3 bases, with 14 bases spanning the gap. CDR1 and CDR2 (germline): SNHLY, FYNNEI. CDR3 size: 14 residues.

Comments on this clone: The read is 3 residues too short to cover the CDR3 end, so that end is filled in from the germline J gene. The chain uses TRBV28 and TRBJ1-6, with D possibly being TRBD1 (6 bases). Germline lookup yields CDR1 MDHEN and CDR2 SYDVKM. This CDR3 has 14 residues. Trimming removed 5 bases from V and 7 bases from J, with 12 bases in between. The CDR3 bases that were read are TGTGCCAGCAGTAGGGCAGGGGAGAATTCACCC. Translating it yields CASSRAGENSP. The CDR3 as a whole reads CASSRAGENSPLHF.

Comments on this clone: Read data end 3 residues before the CDR3 end; the end is taken from the germline J gene. The chain employs TRBV4-1 and TRBJ2-7, with 7 positions matching TRBD1. Germline V gives CDR1 MGHRA, CDR2 YSYEKL. V lost 1 base to trimming and J lost 4 bases; unmatched junction nucleotides: 4. The CDR3 has 14 amino acids. The DNA read from the CDR3 is TGCGCCAGCAGCCAAGGGGACAGACCTTACGAG. Amino acid sequence: CASSQGDRPYE. The full CDR3 is CASSQGDRPYEQYF.

Comment on this clone: The CDR3 end is not reached by the read, which stops 3 residues before it; the germline J gene fills it in. The chain joins TRBV5-1 to TRBJ2-1; TRBD2 aligns across 12 bases. Trimming removed 4 bases from V and 2 bases from J; junction bases left unmatched: 7. The V gene's germline CDR1 is SGHRS and CDR2 YFSETQ. This CDR3 is built from 17 residues. The CDR3 DNA, read in part, is TGCGCCAGCAGCGCCCTGACTAGCGGGGGCCCCTACAATGAG. Encoded protein: CASSALTSGGPYNE. The entire CDR3 sequence reads CASSALTSGGPYNEQFF.

Worth noting for this clone: The read is 3 residues too short to cover the CDR3 end, so that end is filled in from the germline J gene. The chain carries TRBV30 and TRBJ1-5, with D possibly TRBD1 on 5 matching bases. This CDR3 region has 15 residues. Trimming left V 1 base short and J 3 bases short, with 13 bases between. Germline CDR1 GTSNPN, CDR2 SVGIG (reference sequence). The part of the CDR3 DNA that was read is TGTGCCTGGAGTGCCGGGGGTCGGTCCAATCAGCCC. Translating it yields CAWSAGGRSNQP. The whole CDR3 region reads CAWSAGGRSNQPQHF.

Remarks on this clone: The sequence runs out 3 residues before the end of the CDR3; the remainder is reconstructed from the germline J gene. The chain employs TRBV29-1 and TRBJ1-2; 8 bases agree with TRBD1. The V gene end was trimmed by 7 bases and the J gene end by 7 bases; junction bases not matched to a gene: 14. The CDR3 runs 14 residues. Per germline, CDR1 SQVTM and CDR2 ANQGSEA. CDR3 DNA (partial): TGCAGCGATCTAGCTCCAGGGGGCTATGGTGGC. Protein product: CSDLAPGGYGG. From start to end, the CDR3 is CSDLAPGGYGGYTF.

About this clone itself: Coverage ceases 3 residues before the CDR3 finishes, and the germline J gene fills in the end. This chain connects TRBV29-1 to TRBJ1-5; 9 bases are shared with TRBD1. Germline V gene data show CDR1 as SQVTM and CDR2 as ANQGSEA. The length of the CDR3 is 13 residues. The V and J ends lost 5 bases and 5 bases, in that order; junction bases with no gene match: 4. The CDR3 protein is CSVRTGAHQPQHF. CDR3 DNA, as far as it was read: TGCAGCGTTCGGACAGGGGCACATCAGCCC.

Remarks on this clone: With the read ending 3 residues before the CDR3 end, the germline J gene is used to fill in that end. The chain links TRBV30 to TRBJ1-4, with D possibly being TRBD1 (6 bases). Germline values: CDR1 GTSNPN, CDR2 SVGIG (reference sequence). This CDR3 comprises 17 residues. The CDR3: CAWRGRTALSGANVLFF. The covered CDR3 bases are TGTGCCTGGAGGGGCAGGACAGCATTGTCTGGGGCCAACGTA. Using reference TRBV30 and TRBJ1-4 for the parts outside the CDR3, the full variable domain is SQTIHQWPATLVQPVGSPLSLECTVEGTSNPNLYWYRQAAGRGLQLLFYSVGIGQISSEVPQNLSASRPQDRQFILSSKKLLLSDSGFYLCAWRGRTALSGANVLFFGSGTQLSVL.

To note about this clone: The observed sequence ends 3 residues before the CDR3 terminus, with the missing tail filled in from the germline J gene. This chain connects TRBV4-1 to TRBJ2-6, with D possibly TRBD1 on 5 matching bases. The CDR3 covers 17 residues. V was trimmed by 1 base and J by 0 bases, leaving 10 bases between them. The germline V gene encodes CDR1 MGHRA and CDR2 YSYEKL. The CDR3 region is CASSQVQGNSGANVLTF. The DNA read from the CDR3 is TGCGCCAGCAGCCAAGTTCAGGGCAACTCTGGGGCCAACGTC.

On this clone itself: The observed sequence ends 3 residues before the CDR3 terminus, with the missing tail filled in from the germline J gene. The chain combines TRBV20-1 with TRBJ2-5; TRBD2 might be the D (7 bases). The CDR3 covers 17 residues. Germline CDR1 and CDR2: DFQATT and SNEGSKA (reference sequence). Trimming shortened V by 0 bases and J by 3 bases, and 20 bases separated the two germline ends. CDR3 region: CSARDPLEGGGKETQYF. The part of the CDR3 DNA that was read is TGCAGTGCTAGAGATCCCTTGGAGGGGGGGGGAAAAGAGACC.

Concerning this clone: Read sequence stops 3 residues before the CDR3 end, and the germline J gene provides the missing end. The V gene is TRBV18, the J gene TRBJ2-2; 9 nucleotides match TRBD1. CDR1 and CDR2 (germline): KGHSH, LQKENI. The CDR3 spans 16 residues. The trim removed 3 bases at V and 3 bases at J, leaving 5 bases unmatched. CDR3 DNA (partial): TGTGCCAGCTCACCCTTGGACAGGGGTCACACCGGGGAG. Its translation is CASSPLDRGHTGE. The entire CDR3 is CASSPLDRGHTGELFF.

In the case of this clone: The read stops 3 residues short of the end of the CDR3; the missing end is completed from the germline J gene. This chain connects TRBV20-1 to TRBJ2-3, with a possible D match to TRBD2 (7 bases). Looked up from germline, CDR1 is DFQATT and CDR2 is SNEGSKA (reference sequence). There are 14 residues in the CDR3. Trimming cost V 3 bases and J 4 bases, with 14 bases left between them. This CDR3 is CSARPRGRADTQYF. CDR3 DNA, as far as it was read: TGCAGTGCTAGGCCGCGGGGGCGGGCAGATACG.

Note on this clone: The read is 3 residues too short to cover the CDR3 end, so that end is filled in from the germline J gene. The chain is built from TRBV7-9 and TRBJ2-2; D may be TRBD2 (6 bases). CDR1 is SEHNR and CDR2 is FQNEAQ in the germline V gene (reference sequence). The CDR3 covers 15 residues. CDR3 in amino acids: CASSLSGDPNSPLFF. Incomplete CDR3 DNA: TGTGCCAGCAGCTTATCGGGGGACCCCAATTCACCG.

Turning to this clone: The missing CDR3 end, 3 residues past where the read stops, is filled in from the germline J gene. This chain connects TRBV14 to TRBJ2-4, with a tentative D call TRBD1 (5 bases). Looked up from germline, CDR1 is SGHDN and CDR2 is FVKESK. This CDR3 has 13 residues. The CDR3 DNA, read in part, is TGTGCCAGCAGCCCAGGGCGTAATCAGCCT. Translated: CASSPGRNQP. The entire CDR3 is CASSPGRNQPQYF.

The covered CDR3 bases are TGTGCCAGCAGCTTACGAGGAGGGACAGATACC. Its protein is CASSLRGGTDT. The full CDR3 is CASSLRGGTDTQYF. V gene TRBV11-2 combines with J gene TRBJ2-5, with D maybe TRBD1 (7 bases). With the read ending 3 residues before the CDR3 end, the germline J gene is used to fill in that end. Germline V gene data show CDR1 as SGHAT and CDR2 as FQNNGV. This CDR3 has 14 residues.

In the case of this clone: The read halts 3 residues ahead of the CDR3 end, with the missing end drawn from the germline J gene. The rearrangement links TRBV5-1 to TRBJ1-1; 10 bases match TRBD1. The V gene end was trimmed by 4 bases and the J gene end by 4 bases; junction bases not matched to a gene: 7. This CDR3 has 15 amino acids. Germline values: CDR1 SGHRS, CDR2 YFSETQ. CDR3 bases read: TGCGCCAGCAGCCTAGAGGACAGGGGGGGCACTGAA. It specifies CASSLEDRGGTE. The full CDR3 sequence reads CASSLEDRGGTEAFF.

Considering frequency, this clone is medium-sized. The read stops 3 residues short of the end of the CDR3; the missing end is completed from the germline J gene. This chain uses TRBV10-3 with TRBJ2-3; no reliable D call. The ends were cut back, 5 bases at V and 1 base at J, with 4 bases in the middle. This CDR3 spans 12 amino acids. Germline V lookup: CDR1 ENHRY, CDR2 SYGVKD. The CDR3 DNA, read in part, is TGTGCCATCAGTAGCGGCACAGATACG. Amino acid sequence: CAISSGTDT. The CDR3, in full, reads CAISSGTDTQYF.

Comment on this clone: The CDR3 is cut off 3 residues early in the read; its end comes from the germline J gene. V gene TRBV6-1 combines with J gene TRBJ2-7; 8 nucleotides agree with TRBD1. V was pared by 0 bases and J by 1 base, with 5 bases of the junction left unmatched. The CDR3 is 16 amino acids. Germline V lookup: CDR1 MNHNS, CDR2 SASEGT. The chain's CDR3 is CASSEAPGGVSYEQYF. The CDR3 DNA, read in part, is TGTGCCAGCAGTGAAGCCCCAGGGGGCGTATCCTACGAG.

Points on this clone: The CDR3 extends 3 residues past the end of the read, so its final part is completed from the germline J gene. This chain joins TRBV20-1 and TRBJ1-1, with D possibly being TRBD1 (5 bases). CDR1 is DFQATT, CDR2 SNEGSKA, per germline (reference sequence). This CDR3 comprises 11 residues. This CDR3 reads CSARVGEWAFF. The sequenced part of the CDR3 DNA is TGCAGTGCTAGAGTAGGGGAGTGG.

Points on this clone: The read stops 3 residues short of the end of the CDR3; the missing end is completed from the germline J gene. V and J are TRBV12-3 or TRBV12-4 and TRBJ2-2; a possible D gene is TRBD1 (5 bases). V was shortened by 6 bases and J by 3 bases, with 8 bases between the two germline ends. The CDR3 runs 13 residues. CDR3 bases read: TGTGCCAGCAGCTCAGGGCACACCGGGGAG. This translates into CASSSGHTGE. The CDR3 in its entirety is CASSSGHTGELFF.

In the case of this clone: The read ends 3 residues before the CDR3 terminus; that terminus is restored from the germline J gene. The chain combines TRBV18 with TRBJ2-4; possible D gene TRBD2, 5 bases. The germline V gene has CDR1 KGHSH and CDR2 LQKENI. The CDR3 spans 19 residues. Incomplete CDR3 DNA: TGTGCCAGCTCACCACGGGTTAAGCGGACCGTCCAATATAACTATGGT. Protein sequence: CASSPRVKRTVQYNYG. The full-length CDR3 reads as CASSPRVKRTVQYNYGQYF.

In regard to this clone: The CDR3 extends 3 residues past the end of the read, so its final part is completed from the germline J gene. The V gene is TRBV28, the J gene TRBJ2-7; 8 nucleotides align to TRBD1. This CDR3 region has 14 residues. With V trimmed by 5 bases and J by 6 bases, 9 bases remained unmatched. CDR1 and CDR2 (germline): MDHEN, SYDVKM. CDR3 bases read: TGTGCCAGCAGTATTGGACAGGGCTTACGCGAG. Protein sequence: CASSIGQGLRE. The full CDR3 reads CASSIGQGLREQYF.